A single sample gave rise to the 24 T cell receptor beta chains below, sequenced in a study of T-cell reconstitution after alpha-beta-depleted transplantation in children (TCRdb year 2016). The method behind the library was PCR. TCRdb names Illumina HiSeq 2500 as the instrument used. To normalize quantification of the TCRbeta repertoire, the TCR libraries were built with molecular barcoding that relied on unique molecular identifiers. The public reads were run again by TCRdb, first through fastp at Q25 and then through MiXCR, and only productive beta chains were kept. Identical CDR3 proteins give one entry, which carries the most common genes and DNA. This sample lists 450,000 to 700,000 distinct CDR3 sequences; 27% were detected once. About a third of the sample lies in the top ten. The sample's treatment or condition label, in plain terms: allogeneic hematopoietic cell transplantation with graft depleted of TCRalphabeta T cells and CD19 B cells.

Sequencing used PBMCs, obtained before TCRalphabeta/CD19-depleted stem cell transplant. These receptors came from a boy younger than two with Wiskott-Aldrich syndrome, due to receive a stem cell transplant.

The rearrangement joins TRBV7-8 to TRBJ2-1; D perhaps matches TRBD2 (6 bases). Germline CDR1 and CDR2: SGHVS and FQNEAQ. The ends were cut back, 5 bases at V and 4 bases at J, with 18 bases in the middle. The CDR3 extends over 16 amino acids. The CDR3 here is CASSATFSGHYNEQFF. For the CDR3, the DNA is TGTGCCAGCAGCGCTACCTTTAGCGGACATTACAATGAGCAGTTCTTC.

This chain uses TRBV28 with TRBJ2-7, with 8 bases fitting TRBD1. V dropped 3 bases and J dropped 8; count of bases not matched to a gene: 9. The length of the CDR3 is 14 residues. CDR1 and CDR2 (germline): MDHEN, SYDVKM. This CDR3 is CASSLAGQGVKQYF. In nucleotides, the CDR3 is TGTGCCAGCAGTTTGGCCGGACAGGGTGTTAAGCAGTACTTC.

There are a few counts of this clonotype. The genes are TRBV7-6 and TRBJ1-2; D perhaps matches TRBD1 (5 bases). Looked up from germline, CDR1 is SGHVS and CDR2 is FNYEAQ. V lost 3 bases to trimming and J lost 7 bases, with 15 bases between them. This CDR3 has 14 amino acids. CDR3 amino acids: CASSFLGAESGYTF. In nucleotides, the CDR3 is TGTGCCAGCAGCTTCCTTGGGGCCGAAAGTGGCTACACCTTC.

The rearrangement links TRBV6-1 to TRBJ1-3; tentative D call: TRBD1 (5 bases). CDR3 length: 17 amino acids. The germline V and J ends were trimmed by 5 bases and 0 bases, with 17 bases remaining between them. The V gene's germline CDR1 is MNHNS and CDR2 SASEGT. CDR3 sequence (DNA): TGTGCCAGCAGTCCGCCTCGAGAGGGACGCTCTGGAAACACCATATATTTT. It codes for CASSPPREGRSGNTIYF.

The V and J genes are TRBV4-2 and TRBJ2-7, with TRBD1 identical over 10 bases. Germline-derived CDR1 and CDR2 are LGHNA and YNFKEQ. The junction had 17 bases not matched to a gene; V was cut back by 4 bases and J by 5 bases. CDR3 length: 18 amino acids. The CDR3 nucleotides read TGTGCCAGCAGCCCTTATCTCGCCGGGACAGGGGACGGCGACGAGCAGTACTTC. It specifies CASSPYLAGTGDGDEQYF.

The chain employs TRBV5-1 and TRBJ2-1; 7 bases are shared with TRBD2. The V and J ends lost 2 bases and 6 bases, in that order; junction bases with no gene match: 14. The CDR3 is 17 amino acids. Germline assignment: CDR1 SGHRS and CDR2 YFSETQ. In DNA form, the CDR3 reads TGCGCCAGCAGCTTTGGGACTATCCGGACGTTACCCAATGAGCAGTTCTTC. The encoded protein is CASSFGTIRTLPNEQFF.

CDR3 DNA sequence: TGTGCCAGCAGCCCGCCGCGACCCGGGACTAGCAGAGCCGGGGAGCTGTTTTTT. Its translation: CASSPPRPGTSRAGELFF. The chain has TRBV3-1 and TRBJ2-2; the match to TRBD2 covers 9 bases. Germline CDR1 and CDR2: LGHDT and YNNKEL (reference sequence). The CDR3 consists of 18 residues. J was trimmed by 6 bases and V by 4 bases; bases with no gene match: 15.

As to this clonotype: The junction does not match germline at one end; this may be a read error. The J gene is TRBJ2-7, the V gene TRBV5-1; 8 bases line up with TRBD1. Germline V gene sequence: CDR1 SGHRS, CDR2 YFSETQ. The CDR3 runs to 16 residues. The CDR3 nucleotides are TGCGCCAGCAGTTTTGACAGGACAGGGATCTCCTCCGAGCAGTACTTC. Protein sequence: CASSFDRTGISSEQYF.

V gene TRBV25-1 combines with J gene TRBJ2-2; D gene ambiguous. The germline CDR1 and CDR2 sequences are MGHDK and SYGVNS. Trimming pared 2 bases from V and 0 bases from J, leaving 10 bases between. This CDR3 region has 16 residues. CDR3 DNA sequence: TGTGCCAGCAGTGAAACTTTAGTCACGAACACCGGGGAGCTGTTTTTT. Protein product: CASSETLVTNTGELFF.

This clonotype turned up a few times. DNA for the CDR3: TGTGCCAGCAGTTACGGCGGGCTCAGCCGGGGGGACGAGCAGTACTTC. Its translation: CASSYGGLSRGDEQYF. The rearrangement links TRBV6-5 to TRBJ2-7; 7 bases are shared with TRBD2. Losses at the gene ends were 2 bases for V and 5 bases for J; bases not matched to a gene: 12. The germline V gene has CDR1 MNHEY and CDR2 SVGAGI. The CDR3 sequence is 16 residues long.

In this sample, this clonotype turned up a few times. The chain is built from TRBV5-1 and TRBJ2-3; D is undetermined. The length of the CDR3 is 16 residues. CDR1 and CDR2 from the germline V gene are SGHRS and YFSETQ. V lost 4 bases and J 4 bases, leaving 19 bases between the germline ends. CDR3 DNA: TGCGCCAGCAGCCATCTGGGCCCTCGGACCCCAGATACGCAGTATTTT. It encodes CASSHLGPRTPDTQYF.

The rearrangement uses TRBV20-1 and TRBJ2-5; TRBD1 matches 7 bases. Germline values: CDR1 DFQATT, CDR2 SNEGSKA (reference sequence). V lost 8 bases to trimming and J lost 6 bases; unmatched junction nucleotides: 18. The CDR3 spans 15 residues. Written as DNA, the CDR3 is TGCAGTCAGGGGGACGGCAGGGGGATCGTGAAGACCCAGTACTTC. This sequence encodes CSQGDGRGIVKTQYF.

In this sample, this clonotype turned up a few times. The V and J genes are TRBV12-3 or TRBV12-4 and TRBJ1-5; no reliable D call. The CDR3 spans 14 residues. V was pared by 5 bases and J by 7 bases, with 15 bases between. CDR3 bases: TGTGCCAGCAGTCCCAGTAGTTTGAGCCAGCCCCAGCATTTT. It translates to CASSPSSLSQPQHF.

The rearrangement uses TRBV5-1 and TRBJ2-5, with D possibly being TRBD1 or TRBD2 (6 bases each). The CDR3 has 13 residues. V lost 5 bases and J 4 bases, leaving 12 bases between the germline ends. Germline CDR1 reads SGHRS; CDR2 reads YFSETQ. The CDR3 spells CASREGHPETQYF. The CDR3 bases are TGCGCCAGCAGGGAGGGACACCCAGAGACCCAGTACTTC.

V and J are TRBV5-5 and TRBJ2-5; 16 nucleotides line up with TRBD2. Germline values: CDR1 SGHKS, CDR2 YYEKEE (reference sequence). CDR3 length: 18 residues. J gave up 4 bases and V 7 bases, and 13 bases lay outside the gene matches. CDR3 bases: TGTGCCAGCCGAAATCCGGGACTAGCGGGAGGGCCGAGAGAGACCCAGTACTTC. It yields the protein CASRNPGLAGGPRETQYF.

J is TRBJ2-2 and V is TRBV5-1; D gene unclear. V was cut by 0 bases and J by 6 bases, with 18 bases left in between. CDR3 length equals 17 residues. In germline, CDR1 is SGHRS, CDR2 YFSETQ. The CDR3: CASSLDVWGTRAGELFF. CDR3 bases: TGCGCCAGCAGCTTGGATGTATGGGGTACAAGGGCCGGGGAGCTGTTTTTT.

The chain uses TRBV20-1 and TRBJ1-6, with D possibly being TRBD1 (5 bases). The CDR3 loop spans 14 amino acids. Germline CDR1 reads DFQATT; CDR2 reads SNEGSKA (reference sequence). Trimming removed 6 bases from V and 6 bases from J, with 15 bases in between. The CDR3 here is CSAGGGNLNSPLHF. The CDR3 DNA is TGCAGTGCCGGGGGGGGGAATCTTAATTCACCCCTCCACTTT.

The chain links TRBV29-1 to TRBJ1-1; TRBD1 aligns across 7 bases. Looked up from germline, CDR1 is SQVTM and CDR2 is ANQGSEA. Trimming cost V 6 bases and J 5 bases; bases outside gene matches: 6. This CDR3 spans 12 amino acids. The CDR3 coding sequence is TGCAGCGTAACAGGGGTTAGGACTGAAGCTTTCTTT. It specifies CSVTGVRTEAFF.

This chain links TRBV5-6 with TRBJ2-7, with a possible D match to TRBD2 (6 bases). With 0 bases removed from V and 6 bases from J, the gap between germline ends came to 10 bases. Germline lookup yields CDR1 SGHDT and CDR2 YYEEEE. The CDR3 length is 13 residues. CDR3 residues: CASSLVVSGEQYF. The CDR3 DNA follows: TGTGCCAGCAGCTTGGTGGTTAGCGGCGAGCAGTACTTC.

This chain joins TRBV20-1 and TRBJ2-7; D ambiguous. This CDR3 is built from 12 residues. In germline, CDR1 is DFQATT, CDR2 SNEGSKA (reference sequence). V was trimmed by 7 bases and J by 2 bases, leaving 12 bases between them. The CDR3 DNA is TGCAGTGGGTTAAAAGGGCCCTACGAGCAGTACTTC. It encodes CSGLKGPYEQYF.

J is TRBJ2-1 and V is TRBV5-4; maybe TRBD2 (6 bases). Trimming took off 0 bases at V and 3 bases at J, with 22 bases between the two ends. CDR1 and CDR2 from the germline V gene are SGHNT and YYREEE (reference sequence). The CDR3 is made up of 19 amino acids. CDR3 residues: CASSLGARAKAGGYNEQFF. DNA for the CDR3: TGTGCCAGCAGCTTGGGGGCGCGAGCCAAAGCCGGGGGCTACAATGAGCAGTTCTTC.

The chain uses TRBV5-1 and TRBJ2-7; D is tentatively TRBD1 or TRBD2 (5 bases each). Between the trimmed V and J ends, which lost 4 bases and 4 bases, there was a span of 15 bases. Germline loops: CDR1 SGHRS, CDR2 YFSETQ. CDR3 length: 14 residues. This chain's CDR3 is CASSVAGTPYEQYF. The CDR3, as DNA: TGCGCCAGCAGCGTAGCCGGGACGCCATACGAGCAGTACTTC.

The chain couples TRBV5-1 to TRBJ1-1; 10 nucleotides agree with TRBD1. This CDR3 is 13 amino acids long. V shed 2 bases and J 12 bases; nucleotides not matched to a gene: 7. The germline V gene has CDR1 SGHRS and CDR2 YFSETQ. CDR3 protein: CASSFGTGEVTFF. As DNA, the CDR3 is TGCGCCAGCAGCTTTGGGACAGGGGAGGTGACTTTCTTT.

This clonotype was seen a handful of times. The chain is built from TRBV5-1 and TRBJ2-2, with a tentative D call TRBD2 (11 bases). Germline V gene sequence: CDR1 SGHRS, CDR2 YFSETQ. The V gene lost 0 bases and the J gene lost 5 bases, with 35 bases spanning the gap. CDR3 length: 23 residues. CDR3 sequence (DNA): TGCGCCAGCAGCTTGGGGCCGGGACAGGGGACCTCAAGGACTAGCGGGCAAACCGGGGAGCTGTTTTTT. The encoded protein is CASSLGPGQGTSRTSGQTGELFF.